This TCR beta chain was captured by sequencing in a study of blood T cell repertoires in COVID-19. Study background: Italy, Spain and the United States were the sources of the convalescent and acute COVID-19 samples. PBMCs, B-cell-depleted T cells, or T cells provided the cDNA or gDNA that made up the material.

With 4 bases removed from V and 4 bases from J, the gap between germline ends came to 17 bases. CDR1 and CDR2 from the germline V gene are PRHDT and FYEKMQ (reference sequence). CDR3 length: 16 amino acids. In the authors' methods: Amplification from reference gene primers served as the basis for estimated nucleated cell counts. The method was immunoSEQ multiplex PCR; TCRdb's version includes in-frame clones alone and lacks a portion of them. The DNA was the basis for D and trimming; V, J and clone size are from that table. The sample has 240,000 or so clones; approximately 83% are singletons. Sequencing used peripheral blood. The receptor comes from an elderly woman with acute or convalescent COVID-19. The chain links TRBV13 to TRBJ2-1; possibly TRBD2 for D (5 bases). The CDR3 region has the DNA TGTGCCAGCAGCTCGAGGTTCGGGGTAGGGTACAATGAGCAGTTCTTC. Amino acids: CASSSRFGVGYNEQFF.